This T cell receptor beta chain came from a study of graft-versus-host responses after intestinal transplantation. Here immunoSEQ multiplex PCR was the method, and the copy in TCRdb shows in-frame clones only, minus some. The table shows 95,000 to 150,000 clones, with 90% to 95% occurring only once. With respect to this clone: Its antigen remains unidentified.

Germline V gives CDR1 SGHVS, CDR2 FNYEAQ. Trimming shortened V by 5 bases and J by 2 bases, and 3 bases separated the two germline ends. The CDR3 length is 11 residues. This TCR came from a human donor who received an intestinal transplant. Specimen: unstimulated CD4+ T cells sorted from spleen or lymph node cells, collected before intestinal transplant. The rearrangement links TRBV7-6 to TRBJ2-5; D unclear. The CDR3 loop reads CASSAQETQYF. The CDR3 DNA is TGTGCCAGCAGCGCACAAGAGACCCAGTACTTC.